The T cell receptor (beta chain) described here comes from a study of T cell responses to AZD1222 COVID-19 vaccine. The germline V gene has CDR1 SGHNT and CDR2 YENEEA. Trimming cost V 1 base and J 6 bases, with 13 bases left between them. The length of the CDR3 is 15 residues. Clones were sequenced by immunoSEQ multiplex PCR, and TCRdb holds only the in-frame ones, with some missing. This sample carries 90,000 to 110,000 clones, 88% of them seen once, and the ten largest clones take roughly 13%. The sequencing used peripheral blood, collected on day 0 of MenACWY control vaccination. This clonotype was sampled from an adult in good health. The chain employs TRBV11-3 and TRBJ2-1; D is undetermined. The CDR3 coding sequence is TGTGCCAGCAGCTTAGTTTCCGGGTCTAGCAATGAGCAGTTCTTC. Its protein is CASSLVSGSSNEQFF.